The T cell receptor (beta chain) under discussion was sequenced for a study of identical twins (dated by TCRdb to about 2016). For context, the study as a whole: TCR alpha and beta repertoires from monozygotic twins, unrelated adults of various ages and cord blood were deep-sequenced to test whether fetal clonotypes persist. To rule out contamination, the twin experiments were replicated at different times with different library preparation protocols. The paper as a whole reports these results and caveats: Because the same donors could not be followed over many years, the conclusions relied on cross-sectional statistical analysis. Compared with coincidental sharing between unrelated individuals, out-of-frame TCR alpha sequences shared between twins showed an excess of sequences with low generation probability. Excess twin sharing in beta out-of-frame sequences was weaker because fewer shared sequences lowered the signal-to-noise ratio. Recombination models systematically underestimated out-of-frame TCR alpha sharing in monozygotic twins but agreed with sharing between unrelated individuals. Abundant cord blood beta clonotypes carried fewer insertions; young adult naive repertoires showed a weaker similar trend, while memory repertoires showed none. Invariant T cells such as MAIT and iNKT could partly confound zero-insertion analyses, although diverse VJ usage argued against such confounding for most clonotypes.

Libraries were prepared through 5' RACE. The instrument given in TCRdb is Illumina HiSeq 2000. Template switching introduced a universal primer binding site; the final cDNA contained a unique molecular identifier, enabling accurate counting of TCR cDNA molecules. Specific primers in the conserved constant-segment region were used to synthesize first-strand cDNA for TCR alpha and beta chains. Each cDNA library was double barcoded, with a SMART-Mk sample barcode plus Illumina barcodes, to control for contamination. TruSeq adapter sequences, together with Illumina sample barcodes, were added in two successive PCR steps. The Illumina HiSeq platform was used with custom primers to sequence TCR alpha and beta cDNA libraries. The source study handled its data this way. MiGEC was used to process raw reads and extract unique molecular identifiers, and MiXCR was used to find CDR3 positions. For each individual, recombination models were inferred using an EM algorithm with the repgenHMM and IGoR tools. Shared clonotype analysis was performed with the tcR package in R, normalizing sharing by the product of cloneset sizes. To study raw recombination without the effects of thymic and clonal selection, out-of-frame nonproductive sequences were analyzed. TCRdb trimmed public reads at Q25 via fastp, called clones via MiXCR and kept in-frame beta chains. Rows with one shared CDR3 protein collapse into an entry with the most common genes and DNA. The authors' filters were not applied to this entry. The sample contains 420,000 or so distinct CDR3 sequences, approximately 17% of them found a single time. The biggest ten clones account for approximately 12% of the sample.

The germline V gene encodes CDR1 MDHEN and CDR2 SYDVKM. From the cysteine through the phenylalanine, the CDR3 covers 15 amino acids. The entry retains the CDR3 DNA only, 45 bases that are in frame from base 1. Deletion took 6 bases off V and 3 bases off J, with a span of 17 bases between the germline ends. Every donor was a healthy Caucasian. The researchers also sequenced three unrelated adults who were not twins: a male aged 18 to 29, a male aged 50 to 59, and a female aged 50 to 59. Using Miltenyi CD45RO+ enrichment and human naive T-cell isolation kits, memory (CD45RO+) and naive T cells were isolated from PBMC. This clonotype was counted between two and nine times. Its antigen target is currently unknown. The input lacks base qualities; no much larger clone sits a single base away.

This receptor was taken from a man aged 50 or older in good health. This receptor chain uses TRBV28 and TRBJ1-2, with a weak D call of TRBD1 (5 bases match). Sequenced: naive T cells sorted from blood. Reading the label with the study, this specimen's cell subset or site is: cells isolated with a human naive T-cell isolation kit. The sequenced DNA is TGTGCCAGCAGACCCCCCACGGTGGGGCACTATGGCTACACCTTC. Its protein is CASRPPTVGHYGYTF.